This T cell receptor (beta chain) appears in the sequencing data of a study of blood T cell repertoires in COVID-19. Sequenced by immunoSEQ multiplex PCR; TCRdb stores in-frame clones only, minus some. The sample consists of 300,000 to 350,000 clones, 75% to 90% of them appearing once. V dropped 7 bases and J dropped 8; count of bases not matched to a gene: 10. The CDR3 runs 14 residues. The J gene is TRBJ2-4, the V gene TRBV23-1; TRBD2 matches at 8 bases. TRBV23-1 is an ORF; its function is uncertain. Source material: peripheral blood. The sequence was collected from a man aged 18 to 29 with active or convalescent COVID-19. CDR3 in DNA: TGCGCCAGCACCCCTCGGGGGGGGGCGGACATTCAGTACTTC. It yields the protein CASTPRGGADIQYF.